The rows below give T cell receptor beta chains drawn from one sample of a study of T cell repertoires in cytomegalovirus infection. One entry per CDR3 protein, called by TCRdb with MiXCR from the reads. The table lists some 940,000 distinct CDR3 sequences, roughly 30% of them singletons. Their target antigens are unknown. Material: cultured CD8+ T cells from PBMCs, obtained from culture after CMV antigen stimulation. These receptor sequences come from a human donor in good health (CMV status not recorded). Some clones in this sample may be carry-over from other donors' samples. Each CDR3 is given with its conserved first and last residue. Each record gives: CDR3 DNA, CDR3 protein, V gene, J gene, D gene, clone size. D genes are given only for firm matches. The size entry is marked missing in some rows and otherwise reads once, few, many or a size class.

cdr3_nt: TGCGCCAGCAGCCAAGCAAGGCGACACGGAGAGACCCAGTACTTC
cdr3_aa: CASSQARRHGETQYF
v_call: TRBV4-3
j_call: TRBJ2-5
d_call: NA
clone_size: NA

cdr3_nt: TGTGCCAGCGGGGGGAATATAAATGAGCAGTTCTTC
cdr3_aa: CASGGNINEQFF
v_call: TRBV2
j_call: TRBJ2-1
d_call: NA
clone_size: few

cdr3_nt: TGTGCCAGCAGCTTTAGGCTTCCAGAGACCCAGTACTTC
cdr3_aa: CASSFRLPETQYF
v_call: TRBV11-2
j_call: TRBJ2-5
d_call: NA
clone_size: few

cdr3_nt: TGTGCCACCTTACAGGTTGAGCAGTTCTTC
cdr3_aa: CATLQVEQFF
v_call: TRBV6-1
j_call: TRBJ2-1
d_call: NA
clone_size: many

cdr3_nt: TGCAGCGCATGGACAGGGGACACCATATATTTT
cdr3_aa: CSAWTGDTIYF
v_call: TRBV29-1
j_call: TRBJ1-3
d_call: TRBD1
clone_size: few

cdr3_nt: TGTGCCAGCAGCTTTCGGAAGAATGAGCAGTTCTTC
cdr3_aa: CASSFRKNEQFF
v_call: TRBV11-3
j_call: TRBJ2-1
d_call: NA
clone_size: NA

cdr3_nt: TGCGCCAGCAGCCAAAGCACAAGGGCGGGGCAGCCCCAGCATTTT
cdr3_aa: CASSQSTRAGQPQHF
v_call: TRBV4-1
j_call: TRBJ1-5
d_call: NA
clone_size: NA

cdr3_nt: TGTGCCATCAGTGATAAGGGTTTACAAGAGACCCAGTACTTC
cdr3_aa: CAISDKGLQETQYF
v_call: TRBV10-3
j_call: TRBJ2-5
d_call: NA
clone_size: NA

cdr3_nt: TGTGCCAGCAGTGGGCTAGCGGGGGGGGCATGGGATACGCAGTATTTT
cdr3_aa: CASSGLAGGAWDTQYF
v_call: TRBV6-1
j_call: TRBJ2-3
d_call: TRBD2
clone_size: few

cdr3_nt: TGTGCCAGCAGCTCTAGGGGGGGAGACAGGGGGGATTACAATGAGCAGTTCTTC
cdr3_aa: CASSSRGGDRGDYNEQFF
v_call: TRBV11-3
j_call: TRBJ2-1
d_call: TRBD1
clone_size: many

cdr3_nt: TGTGCCAGCAGTCCCACCCTGGGGGGCGGGAATCAGCCCCAGCATTTT
cdr3_aa: CASSPTLGGGNQPQHF
v_call: TRBV27
j_call: TRBJ1-5
d_call: NA
clone_size: NA

cdr3_nt: TGTGCCAGCAGCTTAACCGGGACAGGGGATCAGCCCCAGCATTTT
cdr3_aa: CASSLTGTGDQPQHF
v_call: TRBV7-2
j_call: TRBJ1-5
d_call: TRBD1
clone_size: many

cdr3_nt: TGTGCCAGCAGTTACATTGCGGGGGGGCCGGGGAATGAGCAGTTCTTC
cdr3_aa: CASSYIAGGPGNEQFF
v_call: TRBV6-5
j_call: TRBJ2-1
d_call: TRBD2
clone_size: few

cdr3_nt: TGTGCCAGCAGTTACGCGCACGCGGACAGGTACAACAATGAGCAGTTCTTC
cdr3_aa: CASSYAHADRYNNEQFF
v_call: TRBV6-2/TRBV6-3
j_call: TRBJ2-1
d_call: TRBD1
clone_size: NA

cdr3_nt: TGCAGTGCTGGACAGGGTTCCTACAATGAGCAGTTCTTC
cdr3_aa: CSAGQGSYNEQFF
v_call: TRBV20-1
j_call: TRBJ2-1
d_call: TRBD1
clone_size: NA

cdr3_nt: TGTGCCAGCAGCCGCAACTGGAGGGGGACAGGAATGAGGAACACCGGGGAGCTGTTTTTT
cdr3_aa: CASSRNWRGTGMRNTGELFF
v_call: TRBV7-6
j_call: TRBJ2-2
d_call: TRBD1
clone_size: many

cdr3_nt: TGTGCCAGCAGCTCCTCTCATCGGCATAATTCACCCCTCCACTTT
cdr3_aa: CASSSSHRHNSPLHF
v_call: TRBV6-5
j_call: TRBJ1-6
d_call: NA
clone_size: few

cdr3_nt: TGTGCCAGCAGTCCACAGGGGATACGCACAGATACGCAGTATTTT
cdr3_aa: CASSPQGIRTDTQYF
v_call: TRBV12-3/TRBV12-4
j_call: TRBJ2-3
d_call: TRBD1
clone_size: many

cdr3_nt: TGCGCCAGCAGCCAAGAAGGGGAGGCGGACACTGAAGCTTTCTTT
cdr3_aa: CASSQEGEADTEAFF
v_call: TRBV4-1
j_call: TRBJ1-1
d_call: NA
clone_size: NA

cdr3_nt: TGTGCCAGCAGCTTATCGACTAGCGGGGGGATACTTACGAACACCGGGGAGCTGTTTTTT
cdr3_aa: CASSLSTSGGILTNTGELFF
v_call: TRBV7-8
j_call: TRBJ2-2
d_call: TRBD2
clone_size: many

cdr3_nt: TGCGCCAGCAGCTCCCTGCCGACAGTTATAGAAGAGACCCAGTACTTC
cdr3_aa: CASSSLPTVIEETQYF
v_call: TRBV5-1
j_call: TRBJ2-5
d_call: NA
clone_size: NA

cdr3_nt: TGTGCCAGCAGCTTTATGACAGGGGGCACTTCACCCCTCCACTTT
cdr3_aa: CASSFMTGGTSPLHF
v_call: TRBV7-2
j_call: TRBJ1-6
d_call: TRBD1
clone_size: NA

cdr3_nt: TGTGCCAGCAGCATAGACAGTGCGAGCTCCTACGAGCAGTACTTC
cdr3_aa: CASSIDSASSYEQYF
v_call: TRBV7-8
j_call: TRBJ2-7
d_call: NA
clone_size: many

cdr3_nt: TGTGCCAGCAGCGTAGAAGGATCCGGGGTTAGCTCCTACAATGAGCAGTTCTTC
cdr3_aa: CASSVEGSGVSSYNEQFF
v_call: TRBV9
j_call: TRBJ2-1
d_call: NA
clone_size: NA

cdr3_nt: TGTGCCAGCAGTGAAGACAGGGCAGCCAATCAGCCCCAGCATTTT
cdr3_aa: CASSEDRAANQPQHF
v_call: TRBV2
j_call: TRBJ1-5
d_call: NA
clone_size: NA

cdr3_nt: TGTGCCAGTAGTTGGGACGGAGCTAACTATGGCTACACCTTC
cdr3_aa: CASSWDGANYGYTF
v_call: TRBV19
j_call: TRBJ1-2
d_call: NA
clone_size: few

cdr3_nt: TGTGCCAGCAGTGAAATATTCACCGAAGGCGAGCAGTACTTC
cdr3_aa: CASSEIFTEGEQYF
v_call: TRBV6-1
j_call: TRBJ2-7
d_call: NA
clone_size: NA

cdr3_nt: TGTGCCAGCAGGTGGTCCTCAGTCGCTGCAACTAATGAAAAACTGTTTTTT
cdr3_aa: CASRWSSVAATNEKLFF
v_call: TRBV12-3/TRBV12-4
j_call: TRBJ1-4
d_call: NA
clone_size: many

cdr3_nt: TGTGCCAGCAAGATACTCTCTACAGGGGGCTTAACTGAAGCTTTCTTT
cdr3_aa: CASKILSTGGLTEAFF
v_call: TRBV27
j_call: TRBJ1-1
d_call: TRBD1
clone_size: few

cdr3_nt: TGTGCCAGCAGTCCAAATCGGGGGCCAGACCAAGATACGCAGTATTTT
cdr3_aa: CASSPNRGPDQDTQYF
v_call: TRBV25-1
j_call: TRBJ2-3
d_call: NA
clone_size: NA

cdr3_nt: TGTGCCAGCAGGCTAGCCTGGGGCTCCTACAATGAGCAGTTCTTC
cdr3_aa: CASRLAWGSYNEQFF
v_call: TRBV27
j_call: TRBJ2-1
d_call: NA
clone_size: NA

cdr3_nt: TGTGCCAGCAGCCCGTGGACAGGACCCTACGAGCAGTACTTC
cdr3_aa: CASSPWTGPYEQYF
v_call: TRBV7-6
j_call: TRBJ2-7
d_call: TRBD1
clone_size: many

cdr3_nt: TGTGCCAGCTCAGGTGCTTCTTTCCCAACTAATGAAAAACTGTTTTTT
cdr3_aa: CASSGASFPTNEKLFF
v_call: TRBV2
j_call: TRBJ1-4
d_call: NA
clone_size: NA